These T cell receptor beta chains were read from a single sample in a study of cytomegalovirus exposure and HLA in healthy donors. Produced via immunoSEQ multiplex PCR; TCRdb's table is partial and in-frame only. The sample yields some 99,000 clones, roughly 79% seen once. The sequenced material came from PBMCs. The receptor source for this set is a man aged 35-49 years in good health and CMV-seronegative. The CDR3 runs from the conserved cysteine through the conserved F or W. Fields, in order: V gene, CDR3 length, D gene, clone size, J gene, CDR3 DNA, CDR3 protein. D genes are given only for firm matches. Not all rows give a size; the values are once, few, many and, for expanded clones, a class.

TRBV19,18,TRBD2,.,TRBJ2-5,TGTGCCAGTAGTATAGGCCCTGCAGCGGGGGGTCAATGGGAGACCCAGTACTTC,CASSIGPAAGGQWETQYF
TRBV11-2,15,.,few,TRBJ1-2,TGTGCCAGCAGCTTAGTTGAGAGCAGGTCCTATGGCTACACCTTC,CASSLVESRSYGYTF
TRBV30,13,.,.,TRBJ2-7,TGTGCCTGGAGCCCGAGGAGGGATTACGAGCAGTACTTC,CAWSPRRDYEQYF
TRBV2,14,TRBD1,.,TRBJ2-2,TGTGCCAGCATTGGGGACAGGGTTGCCGGGGAGCTGTTTTTT,CASIGDRVAGELFF
TRBV7-2,18,TRBD2,.,TRBJ2-2,TGTGCCAGCAGCTTAGTCTGGACTAGCGGAAGTAAGACCGGGGAGCTGTTTTTT,CASSLVWTSGSKTGELFF
TRBV6-5,13,TRBD2,.,TRBJ2-5,TGTGCCAGCAGTTACTCGAATTCTGGCGGGAGTGACTTC,CASSYSNSGGSDF
TRBV25-1,15,.,.,TRBJ2-1,TGTGCCAGCAGTGAAAATAGACAGCTGTACAATGAGCAGTTCTTC,CASSENRQLYNEQFF
TRBV18,17,TRBD2,few,TRBJ2-1,TGTGCCAGCTCACCACCGGCGGGAGGGAGCACCTACAATGAGCAGTTCTTC,CASSPPAGGSTYNEQFF
TRBV28,14,.,.,TRBJ1-3,TGTGCCAGCAGTCTACAGGGACCTGGAAACACCATATATTTT,CASSLQGPGNTIYF
TRBV14,13,.,.,TRBJ1-6,TGTGCCAGCAGCCTGGGGGCCAATTCACCCCTCCACTTT,CASSLGANSPLHF
TRBV5-6,16,TRBD1,.,TRBJ2-3,TGTGCCAGCAGGGACAGGGATTCTTATCTCCCAGATACGCAGTATTTT,CASRDRDSYLPDTQYF
TRBV6-5,14,.,.,TRBJ2-7,TGTGCCAGCAGTTACCAGGGGCCCTCCTACGAGCAGTACTTC,CASSYQGPSYEQYF
TRBV27,14,.,.,TRBJ2-2,TGTGCCAGCAGTTTTACTGAGAACACCGGGGAGCTGTTTTTT,CASSFTENTGELFF
TRBV18,12,.,.,TRBJ1-3,TGTGCCAGCTCACCCAGGGGAAACACCATATATTTT,CASSPRGNTIYF
TRBV15,15,.,.,TRBJ2-7,TGTGCCACCAGCAGAGATCGGACTCCATCCTACGAGCAGTACTTC,CATSRDRTPSYEQYF
TRBV7-9,18,TRBD2,once,TRBJ2-7,TGTGCCAGCAGCCCCCGGGGACTAGCGGGAGTTAAGGACTACGAGCAGTACTTC,CASSPRGLAGVKDYEQYF
TRBV4-3,15,.,.,TRBJ2-2,TGCGCCAGCAGCCAAGATAACAGGGTAGCCGGGGAGCTGTTTTTT,CASSQDNRVAGELFF
TRBV20-1,11,.,.,TRBJ2-1,TGCAGTGCTAGGAGGGAGAATGAGCAGTTCTTC,CSARRENEQFF
TRBV28,13,.,few,TRBJ2-3,TGTGCCAGCAGTTTCAGGGGCACAGATACGCAGTATTTT,CASSFRGTDTQYF
TRBV7-6,16,TRBD2,.,TRBJ2-3,TGTGCCAGCAGCTTAGGCTGGGCGGGGGGAACAGATACGCAGTATTTT,CASSLGWAGGTDTQYF
TRBV7-9,15,TRBD1,once,TRBJ1-2,TGTGCCAGCAGCGCGAGACAGGGACGTAACTATGGCTACACCTTC,CASSARQGRNYGYTF
TRBV4-3,16,.,.,TRBJ1-4,TGCGCCAGCAGCCAACACAGGGAACTTGCTAATGAAAAACTGTTTTTT,CASSQHRELANEKLFF
TRBV28,10,.,.,TRBJ2-5,TGTGCCAGATCTAGGGAGACCCAGTACTTC,CARSRETQYF
TRBV28,17,TRBD2,.,TRBJ2-3,TGTGCCAGCAGTTTGTCCTCGGGACTAGACCTCACAGATACGCAGTATTTT,CASSLSSGLDLTDTQYF
TRBV29-1,12,.,.,TRBJ1-5,TGCAGCGTAGCAGGGGACACGGGGCCCCAGCATTTT,CSVAGDTGPQHF
TRBV28,11,.,.,TRBJ1-1,TGTGCCAGCAGTGGGAGAACTGAAGCTTTCTTT,CASSGRTEAFF
TRBV28,13,.,.,TRBJ2-5,TGTGCCAGCAGAGGGGCAGGACAAGAGACCCAGTACTTC,CASRGAGQETQYF
TRBV7-9,14,.,medium-sized,TRBJ2-7,TGTGCCAGCAGCCTTACAGGGTTGGCCTACGAGCAGTACTTC,CASSLTGLAYEQYF
TRBV10-3,14,TRBD1,once,TRBJ1-2,TGTGCCATCAGTGCGTTGGAGACAGGGAGCGGCTACACCTTC,CAISALETGSGYTF
TRBV18,13,.,.,TRBJ1-1,TGTGCCAGCTCCCCGTCGGGGAACACTGAAGCTTTCTTT,CASSPSGNTEAFF
TRBV9,15,TRBD1,.,TRBJ1-1,TGTGCCAGCAGCCCGACAGGGGGATCGGGCACTGAAGCTTTCTTT,CASSPTGGSGTEAFF
TRBV14,14,.,.,TRBJ1-3,TGTGCCAGCAGCAGGGGGGGTTACGGAAACACCATATATTTT,CASSRGGYGNTIYF